This TCR beta chain was captured by sequencing in a study of blood T cell repertoires in COVID-19. Study-wide background: COVID-19 samples from acute and convalescent phases originated in the United States, Italy and Spain.

Assay: immunoSEQ multiplex PCR; the TCRdb copy retains only in-frame clones and omits some. There are 150,000 to 200,000 clones in the sample; 82% occur only once, and 5.5% to 7.5% lies in the top ten. This CDR3 spans 15 amino acids. The germline CDR1 and CDR2 sequences are SNHLY and FYNNEI. V lost 7 bases and J lost 4, with 16 bases in between. Seattle's enrolled individuals joined amid active infection and were then monitored longitudinally. The chain joins TRBV2 to TRBJ1-4; perhaps TRBD1 as D (5 bases). This sequence was found in a woman in her 40s with COVID-19, enrolled during active disease. Sample: peripheral blood. The CDR3 protein is CASTKTGLINEKLFF. CDR3 in DNA: TGTGCCAGCACCAAGACGGGACTGATTAATGAAAAACTGTTTTTT.